The sample holds many counts of the clone carrying this T cell receptor (beta chain). The antigen is unknown. The data were obtained in a study of T cells in Graves' hyperthyroidism and ophthalmopathy. Study results and caveats: Also found in blood were most expanded thyroid clonotypes above 0.001. Stable hyperthyroidism was told apart from ophthalmopathy by a model built on 13 V-J features.

Trimming at V came to 0 bases and at J to 5 bases, leaving 6 bases not matched to a gene. This CDR3 spans 17 amino acids. The germline CDR1 and CDR2 sequences are SGHTA and FQGTGA. Researchers took RNA transcripts and amplified the TCR beta CDR3 regions from them. The TCR CDR3 first-round RT-PCR relied on the HTBI primer set. TCRdb re-called the multiplex PCR reads through MiXCR, storing one row per CDR3 protein. Of some 560,000 distinct CDR3 sequences listed, 15% to 18% were seen once; the top ten hold approximately 7%. The sequenced sample was blood. V usage is TRBV7-3 and J usage is TRBJ2-3; 12 positions match TRBD2. This clonotype was sampled from a woman in her 30s with Graves' hyperthyroidism. The CDR3: CASSLTPSGRAQDTQYF. The CDR3 DNA is TGTGCCAGCAGCTTAACCCCTAGCGGGAGGGCCCAAGATACGCAGTATTTT.